The source of this T cell receptor (beta chain) is a study of blood T cell repertoires in COVID-19 (dated by TCRdb to 2018 to 2021). In terms of the full investigation: Samples from collaborators originated in the United States, Italy and Spain and spanned both the acute and convalescent phases of COVID-19. The samples were drawn from the first 160 participants of the ongoing ImmuneRACE study and from 950 to 1,500 subjects provided by 6 global collaborators. The repertoires were released in a freely available public database meant as a resource for research on the immune response to SARS-CoV-2. The dataset comprised deeply sampled blood TCRbeta repertoires from subjects exposed to, actively infected with, or recovered from COVID-19. A de-identified subject ID, COVID-19 status, age in years and sex were almost always included in the sample metadata. Where HLA class I and class II types were available, the types were taken from metadata supplied by the sample provider, not from assay-based typing. The prospective study material was composed of cDNA or gDNA derived from T cells, B-cell-depleted T cells, or PBMCs. Study-level results and caveats: The amount of clinical and demographic metadata varied by source and participant and was provided uncurated.

The immunoSEQ Assay, a bias-controlled multiplex PCR, was used to amplify TCRbeta CDR3 regions from genomic DNA. The study's processing was this. Nucleated cell counts per sample were estimated from amplification of reference gene primers within the assay. Sequence reads were collapsed and filtered to measure the absolute abundance of every unique TCRbeta CDR3 rearrangement. Productive Simpson clonality was computed per sample as the square root of Simpson's diversity index over productive rearrangements. The table comes from immuneACCESS by way of TCRdb, which keeps in-frame sequences with V and J called. Part of the clones is missing from these tables; in studies checked, under half for an unresolved V gene and the rest for unknown reasons. V, J and clone size were drawn from that table, and D and trimming were deduced from the DNA. Here the sample has some 260,000 clones; around 85% occur a single time. 4% of the sample belongs to the ten largest clones.

The CDR3 has 16 amino acids, counting the end cysteine and phenylalanine. CDR3 DNA is the only sequence kept; it has 48 bases, read in frame from the first base. Per the germline V gene (reference sequence), GTSNPN is the CDR1 and SVGIG is the CDR2. Relative to germline, V is missing 3 bases and J is missing 4 bases, with 10 bases of the junction outside any gene match. As concerns this clone: The specificity of this receptor is unknown. No qualities accompany the bases; no much larger clone lies one base away.

Whole blood was collected in K2EDTA tubes by collaborating institutions according to the institutions' own protocols. For TCRbeta analysis, collaborators shipped samples in one of three forms: frozen whole blood, isolated PBMCs, or DNA extracted from either of those sample types. This TCR derives from a woman aged 40-49 years with active or convalescent COVID-19. The sample taken for sequencing was peripheral blood. The rearranged chain carries TRBV30 and TRBJ2-3; the junction holds 10 bases that match TRBD2. In nucleotide form, the sequence is TGTGCCTGGAGCCTCCAGCGGGGGGGAAGGGCAGATACGCAGTATTTT. This encodes CAWSLQRGGRADTQYF. The reference TRBV30 and TRBJ2-3 proteins fill in what lies around the CDR3, so the full variable domain reads SQTIHQWPATLVQPVGSPLSLECTVEGTSNPNLYWYRQAAGRGLQLLFYSVGIGQISSEVPQNLSASRPQDRQFILSSKKLLLSDSGFYLCAWSLQRGGRADTQYFGPGTRLTVL.